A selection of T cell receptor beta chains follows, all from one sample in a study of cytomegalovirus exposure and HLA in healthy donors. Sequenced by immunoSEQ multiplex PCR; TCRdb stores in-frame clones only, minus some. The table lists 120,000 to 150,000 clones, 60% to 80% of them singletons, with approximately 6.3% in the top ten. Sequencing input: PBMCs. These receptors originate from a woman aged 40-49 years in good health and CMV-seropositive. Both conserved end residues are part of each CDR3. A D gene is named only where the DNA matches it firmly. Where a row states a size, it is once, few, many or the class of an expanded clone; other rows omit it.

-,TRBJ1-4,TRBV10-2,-,CASIDRSTNEKLFF,TGCGCCAGCATTGACAGGTCAACTAATGAAAAACTGTTTTTT
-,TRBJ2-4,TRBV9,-,CASSVDMGDIQYF,TGTGCCAGCAGCGTAGATATGGGAGACATTCAGTACTTC
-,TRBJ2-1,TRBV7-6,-,CASSGGLSSHEQFF,TGTGCCAGCAGCGGAGGACTATCTTCGCATGAGCAGTTCTTC
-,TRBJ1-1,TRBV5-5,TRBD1,CASSSRQGRVAEAFF,TGTGCCAGCAGCTCTAGACAGGGGAGAGTTGCTGAAGCTTTCTTT
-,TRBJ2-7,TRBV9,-,CASSPRVSDPTYEQYF,TGTGCCAGCAGCCCTCGTGTTAGCGACCCGACCTACGAGCAGTACTTC
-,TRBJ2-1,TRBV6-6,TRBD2,CASSPPGLAGDEQFF,TGTGCCAGCAGTCCGCCGGGACTAGCGGGGGATGAGCAGTTCTTC
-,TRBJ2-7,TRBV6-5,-,CASSANDEQYF,TGTGCCAGCAGTGCGAACGACGAGCAGTACTTC
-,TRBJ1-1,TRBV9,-,CASTQGSVNTEAFF,TGTGCCAGCACGCAGGGGTCGGTGAACACTGAAGCTTTCTTT
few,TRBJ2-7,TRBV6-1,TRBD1,CASILDRGAYEQYF,TGTGCCAGCATCTTGGACAGGGGCGCCTACGAGCAGTACTTC
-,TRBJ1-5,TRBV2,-,CASSDRGLNQPQHF,TGTGCCAGCAGTGATCGGGGGTTGAACCAGCCCCAGCATTTT
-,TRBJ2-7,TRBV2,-,CASSEEVAFRDTRSSYEQYF,TGTGCCAGCAGTGAAGAGGTGGCCTTTAGGGACACAAGGAGCTCCTACGAGCAGTACTTC
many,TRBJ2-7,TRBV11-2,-,CASSLDPTFSYEQYF,TGTGCCAGCAGCTTAGATCCGACTTTTTCCTACGAGCAGTACTTC
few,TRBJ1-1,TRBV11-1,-,CASRGRGSTEAFF,TGTGCCAGCAGGGGTAGAGGGAGCACTGAAGCTTTCTTT
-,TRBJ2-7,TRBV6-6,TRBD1,CASATRGQGRSEQYF,TGTGCCAGCGCCACCCGTGGACAGGGGAGGAGCGAGCAGTACTTC
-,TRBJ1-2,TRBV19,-,CASSTPTANYGYTF,TGTGCCAGTAGCACTCCGACAGCTAACTATGGCTACACCTTC
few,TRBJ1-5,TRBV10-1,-,CASSEEEVYNQPQHF,TGCGCCAGCAGTGAGGAAGAGGTCTACAATCAGCCCCAGCATTTT
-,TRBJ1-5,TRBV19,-,CASSSPGGGYSNQPQHF,TGTGCCAGTAGTTCTCCTGGCGGCGGATATAGCAATCAGCCCCAGCATTTT
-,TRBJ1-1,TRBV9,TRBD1,CASSVSTGITEAFF,TGTGCCAGCAGCGTCTCGACAGGGATCACTGAAGCTTTCTTT
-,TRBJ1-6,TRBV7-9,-,CASTRENSPLHF,TGTGCCAGCACCCGGGAAAATTCACCCCTCCACTTT
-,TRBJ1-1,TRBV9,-,CASSHSRGRRSTEAFF,TGTGCCAGCAGCCATTCTCGGGGTCGAAGGAGCACTGAAGCTTTCTTT
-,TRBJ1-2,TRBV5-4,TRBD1,CASSLAMGQGNYGYTF,TGTGCCAGCAGCTTGGCCATGGGACAGGGAAACTATGGCTACACCTTC
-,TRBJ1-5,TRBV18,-,CASSPGVAAPQHF,TGTGCCAGCTCACCCGGGGTTGCTGCTCCCCAGCATTTT
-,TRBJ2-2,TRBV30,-,CAWMGVAPMSTGELFF,TGTGCCTGGATGGGTGTAGCCCCGATGTCCACCGGGGAGCTGTTTTTT
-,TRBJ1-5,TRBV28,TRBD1,CASRDQGAGSQPQHF,TGTGCCAGCAGGGATCAGGGGGCAGGTAGTCAGCCCCAGCATTTT
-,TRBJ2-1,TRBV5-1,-,CASSPEGGSSYNEQFF,TGCGCCAGCAGCCCTGAGGGGGGGAGCTCCTACAATGAGCAGTTCTTC
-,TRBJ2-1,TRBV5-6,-,CASSPRSSYNEQFF,TGTGCCAGCAGTCCCCGGAGCTCCTACAATGAGCAGTTCTTC
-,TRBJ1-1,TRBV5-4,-,CASSLDGSTEAFF,TGTGCCAGCAGCTTGGACGGGTCGACTGAAGCTTTCTTT
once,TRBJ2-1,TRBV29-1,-,CSVVATRGNEQFF,TGCAGCGTCGTGGCCACCCGGGGCAATGAGCAGTTCTTC
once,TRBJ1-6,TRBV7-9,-,CASSSASRGVSPLHF,TGTGCCAGCAGCTCCGCTAGCCGTGGGGTTTCACCCCTCCACTTT
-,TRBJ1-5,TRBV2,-,CASSAAVMFPPQHF,TGTGCCAGCAGCGCAGCGGTAATGTTTCCGCCCCAGCATTTT
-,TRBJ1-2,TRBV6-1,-,CASSLGAYGYTF,TGTGCCAGCAGTTTGGGGGCCTATGGCTACACCTTC
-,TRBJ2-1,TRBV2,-,CASTLPVLAEPHNEQFF,TGTGCCAGCACCCTACCGGTACTAGCTGAGCCTCACAATGAGCAGTTCTTC
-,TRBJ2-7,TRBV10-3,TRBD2,CAISESAGGTYEQYF,TGTGCCATCAGTGAGTCGGCGGGGGGTACCTACGAGCAGTACTTC
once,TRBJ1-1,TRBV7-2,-,CASSSTGYTEAFF,TGTGCCAGCAGCTCAACAGGGTACACTGAAGCTTTCTTT
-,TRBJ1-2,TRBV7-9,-,CASSLGQEANYGYTF,TGTGCCAGCAGCTTAGGGCAGGAAGCTAACTATGGCTACACCTTC
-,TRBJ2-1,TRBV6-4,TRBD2,CASSPGLENNEQFF,TGTGCCAGCAGTCCGGGACTAGAGAACAATGAGCAGTTCTTC
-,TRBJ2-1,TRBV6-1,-,CASKWAGRNEQFF,TGTGCCTCTAAATGGGCAGGCAGGAATGAGCAGTTCTTC
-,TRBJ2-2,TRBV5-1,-,CASHLTSMNTGELFF,TGCGCCAGCCACTTGACATCGATGAACACCGGGGAGCTGTTTTTT